The 10 T cell receptor beta chains reported below all come from one sample, sequenced in a study of beta chain features in type 1 diabetes. Their antigen targets remain unknown. Expressed TCRB transcripts were sequenced because the entire RNA isolate underwent reverse transcription. The data were produced by immunoSEQ multiplex PCR, yet TCRdb's version contains in-frame clones alone and is incomplete. The top ten hold roughly 0.13% of the sample, which has roughly 47,000 clones, around 45% seen once. Study results and limitations: Across all four CD4+ subsets, people with type 1 diabetes showed modestly shorter TCRB CDR3s.

The specimen sequenced was stem cell memory CD4+ T cells from blood. These receptors all stem from a man between 25 and 39 years old with type 1 diabetes.

This clone has just a few counts. The rearrangement uses TRBV7-2 and TRBJ2-7; 8 nucleotides line up with TRBD2. There are 14 residues in the CDR3. In germline, CDR1 is SGHTA, CDR2 FQGNSA. V shed 1 base, J shed 3 bases, and the junction held 2 bases outside the gene matches. CDR3 nucleotide sequence: TGTGCCAGCAGCTTAGTGGGGACTAGCTACGAGCAGTACTTC. Its translation is CASSLVGTSYEQYF.

This clone was seen a few times. The chain joins TRBV7-3 to TRBJ2-3; D perhaps matches TRBD1 (6 bases). The CDR3 is 14 amino acids. Trimming took off 5 bases at V and 8 bases at J, with 17 bases between the two ends. CDR1 and CDR2 from the germline V gene are SGHTA and FQGTGA. The CDR3 coding sequence is TGTGCCAGCAGCCCCTTGGGGGCGGTTGGTACGCAGTATTTT. This encodes CASSPLGAVGTQYF.

This clone was seen just once. The chain combines TRBV30 with TRBJ2-1, with a possible D match to TRBD2 (5 bases). Germline V gene lookup returns CDR1 GTSNPN and CDR2 SVGIG (reference sequence). This CDR3 is built from 13 residues. V was shortened by 3 bases and J by 0 bases, with 6 bases between the two germline ends. The CDR3 bases are TGTGCCTGGAGCGGGATCTCCTACAATGAGCAGTTCTTC. Translated: CAWSGISYNEQFF.

The V and J genes are TRBV7-2 and TRBJ2-1; 10 bases map to TRBD2. Trimming removed 5 bases from V and 2 bases from J; junction bases left unmatched: 3. The CDR3 has 15 residues. The germline V gene encodes CDR1 SGHTA and CDR2 FQGNSA. The CDR3 loop is CASSVGLAAYNEQFF. The CDR3 DNA sequence: TGTGCCAGCAGCGTCGGACTAGCGGCCTACAATGAGCAGTTCTTC. The full variable domain, its missing parts supplied by reference TRBV7-2 and TRBJ2-1, is GAGVSQSPSNKVTEKGKDVELRCDPISGHTALYWYRQSLGQGLEFLIYFQGNSAPDKSGLPSDRFSAERTGGSVSTLTIQRTQQEDSAVYLCASSVGLAAYNEQFFGPGTRLTVL.

V is TRBV7-9 and J is TRBJ2-5; TRBD1 is a possible D gene (6 bases). The germline CDR1 and CDR2 sequences are SEHNR and FQNEAQ (reference sequence). Deletions cut 7 bases from V and 7 bases from J, with 16 bases between. CDR3 length equals 13 residues. The CDR3 here is CASIGPARGTQYF. CDR3 coding DNA: TGTGCCAGCATCGGTCCAGCCAGGGGGACCCAGTACTTC. The whole variable domain, remainder taken from reference TRBV7-9 and TRBJ2-5, is DTGVSQNPRHKITKRGQNVTFRCDPISEHNRLYWYRQTLGQGPEFLTYFQNEAQLEKSRLLSDRFSAERPKGSFSTLEIQRTEQGDSAMYLCASIGPARGTQYFGPGTRLLVL.

The sample holds one count of this clone. The rearrangement uses TRBV6-5 and TRBJ2-7; TRBD1 aligns across 9 bases. The CDR3 is 13 residues long. CDR1 MNHEY and CDR2 SVGAGI come from the germline V gene. J gave up 3 bases and V 6 bases, and 3 bases lay outside the gene matches. The CDR3 coding sequence is TGTGCCAGCAGCGGACAGGGGATCTACGAGCAGTACTTC. Translating it yields CASSGQGIYEQYF.

The gene calls are TRBV7-9 and TRBJ2-1, with 12 bases aligning to TRBD1. Germline-derived CDR1 and CDR2 are SEHNR and FQNEAQ (reference sequence). With V trimmed by 2 bases and J by 8 bases, 7 bases remained unmatched. The CDR3 runs 16 residues. The DNA of the CDR3 is TGTGCCAGCAGCTTAAATCCGGGACAGGGGGCCCATGAGCAGTTCTTC. This translates into CASSLNPGQGAHEQFF.

This clone was seen only a few times. The CDR3 protein is CASSQVSGSYNEQFF. CDR3 DNA: TGTGCCAGCAGCCAAGTGAGCGGGAGCTACAATGAGCAGTTCTTC. The genes are TRBV4-2 and TRBJ2-1, with TRBD2 matching 8 bases. The germline gives CDR1 LGHNA, CDR2 YNFKEQ. Germline trimming cut 1 base from V and 3 bases from J; bases unmatched to any gene: 2. CDR3 length: 15 residues.

The chain carries TRBV28 and TRBJ1-5, with TRBD1 matching 7 bases. Germline lookup yields CDR1 MDHEN and CDR2 SYDVKM. This CDR3 contains 15 residues. Trimming removed 8 bases from V and 4 bases from J; junction bases left unmatched: 11. CDR3 sequence: CASEKRQGTNQPQHF. The CDR3 DNA reads as TGTGCCAGCGAAAAACGACAGGGCACAAATCAGCCCCAGCATTTT.

The chain combines TRBV5-1 with TRBJ2-7; 7 nucleotides line up with TRBD1. There are 12 residues in the CDR3. Germline CDR1 SGHRS, CDR2 YFSETQ. V shed 4 bases and J 9 bases; nucleotides not matched to a gene: 7. Here the CDR3 reads CASSRDSTVQYF. The CDR3 DNA reads TGCGCCAGCAGCCGGGACAGCACTGTGCAGTACTTC.